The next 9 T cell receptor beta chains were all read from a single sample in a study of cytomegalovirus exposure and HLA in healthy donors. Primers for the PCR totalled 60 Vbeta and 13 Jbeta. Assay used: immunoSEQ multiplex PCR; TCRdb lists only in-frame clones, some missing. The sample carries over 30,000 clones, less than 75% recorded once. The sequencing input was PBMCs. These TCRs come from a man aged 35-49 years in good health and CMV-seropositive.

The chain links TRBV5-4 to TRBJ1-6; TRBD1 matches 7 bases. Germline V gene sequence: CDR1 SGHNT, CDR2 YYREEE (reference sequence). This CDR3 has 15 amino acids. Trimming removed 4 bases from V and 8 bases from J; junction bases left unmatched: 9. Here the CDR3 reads CASSVRGVQDSPLHF. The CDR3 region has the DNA TGTGCCAGCAGCGTCAGGGGGGTCCAAGATTCACCCCTCCACTTT.

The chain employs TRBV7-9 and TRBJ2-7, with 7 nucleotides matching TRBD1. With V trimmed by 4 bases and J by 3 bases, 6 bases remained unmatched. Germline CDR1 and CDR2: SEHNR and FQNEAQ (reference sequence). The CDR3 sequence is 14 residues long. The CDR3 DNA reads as TGTGCCAGCAGCTCTCGGAACAGGGGCTACGAGCAGTACTTC. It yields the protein CASSSRNRGYEQYF.

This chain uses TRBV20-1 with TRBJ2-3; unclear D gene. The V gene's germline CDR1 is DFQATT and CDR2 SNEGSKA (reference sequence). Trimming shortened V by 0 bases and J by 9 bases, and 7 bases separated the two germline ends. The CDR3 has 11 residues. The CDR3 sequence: CSARDEPTQYF. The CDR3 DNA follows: TGCAGTGCTAGAGATGAGCCAACGCAGTATTTT.

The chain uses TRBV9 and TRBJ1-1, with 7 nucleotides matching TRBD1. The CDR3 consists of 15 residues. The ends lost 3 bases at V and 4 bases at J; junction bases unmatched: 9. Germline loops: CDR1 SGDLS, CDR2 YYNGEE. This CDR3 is CASSENRGGGTEAFF. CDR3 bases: TGTGCCAGCAGCGAGAACAGGGGAGGCGGCACTGAAGCTTTCTTT.

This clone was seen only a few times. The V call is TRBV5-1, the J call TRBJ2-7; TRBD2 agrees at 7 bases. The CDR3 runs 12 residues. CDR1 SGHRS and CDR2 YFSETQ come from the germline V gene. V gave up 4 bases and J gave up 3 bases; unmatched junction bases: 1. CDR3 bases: TGCGCCAGCAGCAGGGACTACTACGAGCAGTACTTC. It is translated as CASSRDYYEQYF.

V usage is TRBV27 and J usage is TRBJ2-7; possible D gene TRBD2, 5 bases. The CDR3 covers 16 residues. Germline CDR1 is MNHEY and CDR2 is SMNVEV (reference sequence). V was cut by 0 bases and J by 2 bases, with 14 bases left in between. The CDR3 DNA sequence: TGTGCCAGCAGTTTATCACCACCCCGGGAACCCTACGAGCAGTACTTC. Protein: CASSLSPPREPYEQYF.

CDR3 DNA sequence: TGTGCCAGCAGCCAAGAAGATCTAGCGGGGGGCACAGATACGCAGTATTTT. As protein: CASSQEDLAGGTDTQYF. This chain uses TRBV4-2 with TRBJ2-3; 10 bases match TRBD2. Germline V CDR1 and CDR2: LGHNA, YNFKEQ. Germline trimming cut 0 bases from V and 1 base from J; bases unmatched to any gene: 4. The CDR3 extends over 17 amino acids.

CDR3 in DNA: TGTGCCAGCAGCAAAGGACAGGGAGAGACCCAGTACTTC. It translates to CASSKGQGETQYF. The rearrangement uses TRBV21-1 and TRBJ2-5; TRBD1 was called by the table and not checked on the DNA. TRBV21-1 is labeled a pseudogene. This CDR3 comprises 13 residues.

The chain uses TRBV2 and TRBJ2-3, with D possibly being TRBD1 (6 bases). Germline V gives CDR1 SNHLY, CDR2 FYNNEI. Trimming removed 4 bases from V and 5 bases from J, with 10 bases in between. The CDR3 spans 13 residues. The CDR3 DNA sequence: TGTGCCAGCAGTGCCAACAGGGTAGATACGCAGTATTTT. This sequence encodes CASSANRVDTQYF.